A selection of T cell receptor beta chains follows, all from one sample in a study of T cells in Graves' hyperthyroidism and ophthalmopathy. TCRdb re-analysed the multiplex PCR reads in MiXCR, keeping a single row per CDR3 protein. The sample lists 400,000 to 500,000 distinct CDR3 sequences, approximately 15% occurring once. The sample consisted of blood. These receptors originate from a woman aged 18 to 35 with Graves' hyperthyroidism. Each CDR3 is given with its conserved first and last residue. The D gene is left open where the match is weak. Size values are once, few and many counts, or a class for expanded clones, and some rows have none.

J: TRBJ2-2; size: NA; D: TRBD2; V: TRBV9; DNA: TGTGCCGGCAGCCCGCGACTAGCGGGAGCCGGGGAGCTGTTTTTT; CDR3: CAGSPRLAGAGELFF
J: TRBJ1-2; size: many; D: NA; V: TRBV29-1; DNA: TGCAGCGTTGTAGGTCCCCATCCGCGGGGCTACACCTTC; CDR3: CSVVGPHPRGYTF
J: TRBJ2-5; size: many; D: TRBD1; V: TRBV19; DNA: TGTGCCAGTAGTCCGACGACAGGGTTCCAAGAGACCCAGTACTTC; CDR3: CASSPTTGFQETQYF
J: TRBJ1-5; size: few; D: TRBD1; V: TRBV12-3/TRBV12-4; DNA: TGTGCCAGCAGCCCACAGGGGACCACTTGGCAGCCCCAGCATTTT; CDR3: CASSPQGTTWQPQHF
J: TRBJ2-6; size: few; D: TRBD2; V: TRBV24-1; DNA: TGTGCCACCAGTGATACCAGGGAGGCTAGCGGGAGACCTGGGGCCAACGTCCTGACTTTC; CDR3: CATSDTREASGRPGANVLTF
J: TRBJ1-1; size: few; D: NA; V: TRBV29-1; DNA: TGCAGCGTTGTTCACATAAACACTGAAGCTTTCTTT; CDR3: CSVVHINTEAFF
J: TRBJ1-1; size: NA; D: NA; V: TRBV30; DNA: TGTGCCTGGAGGGGACCCAGGGACGCTGAAGCTTTCTTT; CDR3: CAWRGPRDAEAFF
J: TRBJ1-1; size: many; D: TRBD1; V: TRBV11-2; DNA: TGTGCCAGCAGCCCCTATGCCAGGGGGAAGACTGAAGCTTTCTTT; CDR3: CASSPYARGKTEAFF
J: TRBJ2-7; size: NA; D: NA; V: TRBV12-3/TRBV12-4; DNA: TGTGCCAGCGAACTAGGGGACGGATACTACGAGCAGTACTTC; CDR3: CASELGDGYYEQYF
J: TRBJ2-4; size: NA; D: TRBD1; V: TRBV11-2; DNA: TGTGCCAGCAGCTTAGTCAGGGGGAAAAACATTCAGTACTTC; CDR3: CASSLVRGKNIQYF